These 13 T cell receptor beta chains originate from one sample sequenced in a study of blood T cells in healthy people across ages. Through a sample-barcoded 5' primer and a J-beta primer mix, a second PCR was run for 7 to 11 cycles. TCRdb re-called the 5' RACE reads through MiXCR, storing one row per CDR3 protein. Of 900,000 to 950,000 distinct CDR3 sequences in the sample, just under 30% were seen once. The same sample was also studied in work on T cells of mothers and their children.

The sample comprised blood. The receptors derive from a middle-aged woman in good health.

V gene TRBV27 combines with J gene TRBJ2-3, with 12 positions matching TRBD2. The CDR3 is made up of 16 amino acids. Germline CDR1 is MNHEY and CDR2 is SMNVEV (reference sequence). The ends lost 4 bases at V and 2 bases at J; junction bases unmatched: 4. The CDR3, as DNA: TGTGCCAGCAGTTCCAGACTAGCGGGGGTCACAGATACGCAGTATTTT. Protein product: CASSSRLAGVTDTQYF.

Regarding this clonotype: One base away lies a much larger clone, so this may be a sequencing read error. This chain links TRBV5-1 with TRBJ1-3; D remains ambiguous. This CDR3 has 18 amino acids. CDR1 SGHRS and CDR2 YFSETQ come from the germline V gene. In nucleotides, the CDR3 is TGCGCCAGCAGCTGGATGGAGTCACTGATAAACTCTGGAGACACCATATATTTT. It yields the protein CASSWMESLINSGDTIYF.

This chain links TRBV5-1 with TRBJ1-2, with 7 nucleotides matching TRBD1. The CDR3 is 16 amino acids. Germline CDR1 and CDR2: SGHRS and YFSETQ. The V and J ends lost 1 base and 5 bases, in that order; junction bases with no gene match: 11. The CDR3 spells CASSLSRQGVGYGYTF. The CDR3 coding sequence is TGCGCCAGCAGCTTGAGCCGACAGGGAGTGGGGTATGGCTACACCTTC.

This clonotype was picked up many times. CDR3 protein: CASSVGGGAYEQYF. The CDR3 nucleotides are TGTGCCAGCAGCGTAGGGGGGGGAGCCTACGAGCAGTACTTC. The chain combines TRBV9 with TRBJ2-7; TRBD2 agrees at 7 bases. Germline trimming cut 0 bases from V and 2 bases from J; bases unmatched to any gene: 2. There are 14 residues in the CDR3. From germline, CDR1 is SGDLS and CDR2 YYNGEE.

This clonotype came up a few times. The chain uses TRBV20-1 and TRBJ1-2; TRBD1 aligns across 7 bases. The germline CDR1 and CDR2 sequences are DFQATT and SNEGSKA (reference sequence). The CDR3 covers 14 residues. Trimming took 0 bases from V and 5 from J; bases not matched to a gene: 6. This CDR3 reads CSARDITGAYGYTF. DNA of the CDR3: TGCAGTGCTAGAGATATAACAGGGGCATATGGCTACACCTTC.

This clonotype turned up a few times. The chain joins TRBV5-1 to TRBJ2-1, with TRBD2 matching over 8 bases. The germline V gene encodes CDR1 SGHRS and CDR2 YFSETQ. The CDR3 totals 15 residues. The V gene end was trimmed by 4 bases and the J gene end by 2 bases; junction bases not matched to a gene: 5. Here the CDR3 reads CASSDLAGPYNEQFF. The CDR3 DNA reads as TGCGCCAGCAGCGATTTAGCGGGGCCCTACAATGAGCAGTTCTTC.

The chain has TRBV4-2 and TRBJ2-3; 7 bases agree with TRBD1. J was trimmed by 0 bases and V by 4 bases; bases with no gene match: 4. In germline, CDR1 is LGHNA, CDR2 YNFKEQ. The CDR3 consists of 15 residues. The CDR3 loop reads CASSRETGSTDTQYF. The DNA for the CDR3 is TGTGCCAGCAGCCGGGAGACAGGGAGCACAGATACGCAGTATTTT.

The CDR3 region is CASSPSGGGEQYF. In DNA form, the CDR3 reads TGTGCCAGCTCACCTAGCGGGGGTGGCGAGCAGTACTTC. The gene calls are TRBV18 and TRBJ2-7; 9 bases are shared with TRBD2. The V gene's germline CDR1 is KGHSH and CDR2 LQKENI. This CDR3 comprises 13 residues. Trimming cost V 3 bases and J 6 bases; bases outside gene matches: 3. Supplemented by reference TRBV18 and TRBJ2-7, the full variable domain reads NAGVMQNPRHLVRRRGQEARLRCSPMKGHSHVYWYRQLPEEGLKFMVYLQKENIIDESGMPKERFSAEFPKEGPSILRIQQVVRGDSAAYFCASSPSGGGEQYFGPGTRLTVT.

This clonotype has at least ten counts. The chain carries TRBV6-1 and TRBJ2-7; D unclear. With 3 bases removed from V and 0 bases from J, the gap between germline ends came to 12 bases. The CDR3 covers 15 residues. Germline CDR1 is MNHNS and CDR2 is SASEGT. CDR3 sequence (DNA): TGTGCCAGCAGTGAGGGTCGATTGAGCTCCTACGAGCAGTACTTC. Protein sequence: CASSEGRLSSYEQYF.

On this clonotype itself: A much larger clone differs from this one at a single base, so this may be a read error. The chain links TRBV28 to TRBJ1-2, with D uncertain. The CDR3 covers 13 residues. CDR1 is MDHEN and CDR2 is SYDVKM in the germline V gene. CDR3 DNA sequence: TGTGCCAGCAGTTTATCGGTTAACTGTGGCTACACCTTC. Translating gives CASSLSVNCGYTF.

J is TRBJ2-3 and V is TRBV15; D perhaps matches TRBD2 (7 bases). This CDR3 spans 15 amino acids. V lost 5 bases, J lost 5 bases, and 17 bases lay in between. Germline loops: CDR1 LNHNV, CDR2 YYDKDF (reference sequence). Written as DNA, the CDR3 is TGTGCCACCAGCGTCTCGCGGGGGCTGGGAGATACGCAGTATTTT. Translated: CATSVSRGLGDTQYF.

The chain is built from TRBV5-1 and TRBJ1-4; D perhaps matches TRBD1 (5 bases). This CDR3 is 16 amino acids long. V lost 3 bases, J lost 3 bases, and 15 bases lay in between. The germline gives CDR1 SGHRS, CDR2 YFSETQ. In nucleotides, the CDR3 is TGCGCCAGCAGCTGGGGCACCGGTGGGGCTAATGAAAAACTGTTTTTT. Translation gives CASSWGTGGANEKLFF.

This clonotype occurred many times. V and J are TRBV9 and TRBJ1-2; D ambiguous. V shed 0 bases and J shed 6 bases, with 12 bases lying between them. Germline values: CDR1 SGDLS, CDR2 YYNGEE. There are 14 residues in the CDR3. The CDR3, as DNA: TGTGCCAGCAGCGTAGAAAAGGGATACGATGGCTACACCTTC. This translates into CASSVEKGYDGYTF. The complete variable domain, with remaining parts taken from reference TRBV9 and TRBJ1-2, reads DSGVTQTPKHLITATGQRVTLRCSPRSGDLSVYWYQQSLDQGLQFLIQYYNGEERAKGNILERFSAQQFPDLHSELNLSSLELGDSALYFCASSVEKGYDGYTFGSGTRLTVV.